Listed below are T cell receptor beta chains from one sample, sequenced in a study of Graves' ophthalmopathy and Graves' hyperthyroidism. From the multiplex PCR reads, TCRdb called clonotypes with MiXCR, one entry per CDR3 protein. Of about 1.1 million distinct CDR3 sequences listed, less than 45% are singletons. Material for sequencing was peripheral blood or thyroid tissue (not recorded which). These receptors were collected from an adult man with Graves' hyperthyroidism. The CDR3 runs from the conserved cysteine through the conserved F or W. D genes are given only for firm matches. Part of the rows lack a size; the others show once, few, many or a class for expanded clones.

d_call	v_call	clone_size	j_call	cdr3_aa	cdr3_nt
.	TRBV19	.	TRBJ2-1	CASSRRGGAYNEQFF	TGTGCCAGTAGCCGGAGGGGCGGGGCCTACAATGAGCAGTTCTTC
.	TRBV2	many	TRBJ1-1	CAKGGALRTEAFF	TGTGCCAAGGGAGGGGCCCTGCGCACTGAAGCTTTCTTT
.	TRBV19	many	TRBJ2-5	CATLGPGETQYF	TGTGCCACTCTCGGGCCGGGAGAGACCCAGTACTTC
.	TRBV5-1	.	TRBJ2-7	CASSLEGHSLREQYF	TGCGCCAGCAGCTTAGAGGGGCACAGTCTGAGGGAGCAGTACTTC
TRBD1	TRBV30	.	TRBJ1-5	CAWSGQGDQPQHF	TGTGCCTGGAGCGGACAGGGAGATCAGCCCCAGCATTTT
TRBD2	TRBV29-1	many	TRBJ2-5	CSVSGGETQYF	TGCAGTGTTTCGGGGGGTGAGACCCAGTACTTC
.	TRBV29-1	.	TRBJ2-5	CSVRESETQYF	TGCAGCGTCAGGGAGTCGGAGACCCAGTACTTC
TRBD2	TRBV7-9	many	TRBJ2-7	CASSYPLAGADEQYF	TGTGCCAGCAGCTACCCACTAGCGGGAGCAGACGAGCAGTACTTC
TRBD1	TRBV20-1	.	TRBJ1-5	CSATSGQGPGWPQHF	TGCAGTGCTACCTCGGGACAGGGGCCTGGATGGCCCCAGCATTTT
.	TRBV29-1	.	TRBJ2-2	CSVERQPNTGELFF	TGCAGCGTTGAAAGGCAGCCGAACACCGGGGAGCTGTTTTTT
.	TRBV7-9	.	TRBJ1-2	CASGDGGYTF	TGTGCCAGCGGGGACGGAGGCTACACCTTC
.	TRBV7-2	many	TRBJ1-3	CASSPRTFSGNTIYF	TGTGCCAGCAGCCCCAGGACATTCTCTGGAAACACCATATATTTT